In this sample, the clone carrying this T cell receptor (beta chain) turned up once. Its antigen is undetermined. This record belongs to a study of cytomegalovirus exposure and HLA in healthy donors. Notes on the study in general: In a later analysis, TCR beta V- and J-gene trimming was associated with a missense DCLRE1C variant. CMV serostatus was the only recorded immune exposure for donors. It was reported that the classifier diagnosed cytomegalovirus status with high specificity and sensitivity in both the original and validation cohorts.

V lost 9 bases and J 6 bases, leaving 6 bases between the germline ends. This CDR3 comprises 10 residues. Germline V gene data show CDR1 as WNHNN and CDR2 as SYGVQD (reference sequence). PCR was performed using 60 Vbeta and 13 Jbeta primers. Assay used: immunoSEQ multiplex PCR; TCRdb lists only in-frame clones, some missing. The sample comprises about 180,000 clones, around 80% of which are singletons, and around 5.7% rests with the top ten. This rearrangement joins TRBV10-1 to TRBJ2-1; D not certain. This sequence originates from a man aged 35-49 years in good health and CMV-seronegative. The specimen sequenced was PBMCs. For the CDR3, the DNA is TGCGCCAGGTACACCAATGAGCAGTTCTTC. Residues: CARYTNEQFF.